The 7 T cell receptor beta chains in this list originate from one sample, sequenced in a study of blood T cell repertoires in COVID-19. Method: immunoSEQ multiplex PCR; TCRdb's copy keeps in-frame clones and lacks some. This sample has approximately 200,000 clones, with about nine tenths found just once. Input material: peripheral blood. These receptors all stem from a woman aged 45-65 years with acute or convalescent COVID-19.

The V call is TRBV19, the J call TRBJ2-3; D ambiguous. Trimming took 0 bases from V and 2 from J, leaving 3 bases between them. Germline V CDR1 and CDR2: LNHDA, SQIVND (reference sequence). The CDR3 has 13 amino acids. The CDR3 DNA follows: TGTGCCAGTAGTATAGAGGCCACAGATACGCAGTATTTT. Its translation is CASSIEATDTQYF.

The chain employs TRBV4-1 and TRBJ2-3; D possibly corresponds to TRBD1 (5 bases). This CDR3 spans 15 amino acids. CDR1 MGHRA and CDR2 YSYEKL come from the germline V gene. The V gene lost 1 base and the J gene lost 2 bases, with 10 bases spanning the gap. The CDR3 coding sequence is TGCGCCAGCAGCCAAGCGTCAGGGAACACAGATACGCAGTATTTT. It yields the protein CASSQASGNTDTQYF.

The chain joins TRBV18 to TRBJ2-1; TRBD2 aligns across 11 bases. The germline V gene encodes CDR1 KGHSH and CDR2 LQKENI. Trimming removed 8 bases from V and 7 bases from J; junction bases left unmatched: 10. The CDR3 is 15 residues long. CDR3 DNA: TGTGCCAGCAGAGTAAATAGCGGGAGGGTAAATGAGCAGTTCTTC. It codes for CASRVNSGRVNEQFF.

The chain employs TRBV7-3 and TRBJ2-1; possibly TRBD2 for D (7 bases). Germline V gene lookup returns CDR1 SGHTA and CDR2 FQGTGA. CDR3 length: 12 residues. The germline V and J ends were trimmed by 7 bases and 10 bases, with 14 bases remaining between them. In nucleotides, the CDR3 is TGTGCCAGCAATAGGGGGGGCCACGAGCAGTTCTTC. Translating it yields CASNRGGHEQFF.

V usage is TRBV7-8 and J usage is TRBJ1-3; D is possibly TRBD1 (6 bases). The CDR3 is 18 residues long. Looked up from germline, CDR1 is SGHVS and CDR2 is FQNEAQ. V was clipped by 2 bases and J by 2 bases, with 19 bases between them. CDR3 protein: CASSLKGRGGSTGNTIYF. CDR3 DNA sequence: TGTGCCAGCAGCTTAAAAGGGCGGGGGGGCTCAACTGGAAACACCATATATTTT.

This chain connects TRBV4-1 to TRBJ1-2; 9 bases line up with TRBD1. With 5 bases clipped from V and 5 bases from J, the junction kept 6 bases outside the gene matches. Per germline, CDR1 MGHRA and CDR2 YSYEKL. The CDR3 covers 14 residues. CDR3 amino acids: CASSWTGAKYGYTF. In DNA form, the CDR3 reads TGCGCCAGCAGCTGGACAGGGGCGAAGTATGGCTACACCTTC.

The chain recombines TRBV6-2 or TRBV6-3 with TRBJ2-1; D call uncertain. This CDR3 has 14 amino acids. The germline CDR1 and CDR2 sequences are MNHEY and SVGEGT. Trimming pared 1 base from V and 11 bases from J, leaving 15 bases between. The DNA of the CDR3 is TGTGCCAGCAGTTACTTGATGACTGACTCTCAGCAGTTCTTC. Encoded protein: CASSYLMTDSQQFF.